This T cell receptor (beta chain) was captured in a study of CD8 T cells in ankylosing spondylitis. Study-wide results and caveats: Reported data indicate significant enrichment of disease-linked clones within matched ankylosing spondylitis synovial fluid. What appeared characteristic of ankylosing spondylitis blood was a TCR beta motif of eight highly homologous variants. Some of these motif variants have turned up before, in reports on reactive arthritis synovial fluid and blood.

This clonotype was recorded once. Its antigen is not known. Library preparation for TCR beta used quantitative 5'-RACE with molecular barcodes. TCRdb called the 5' RACE reads again in MiXCR, with one record for every CDR3 protein. Of 340,000 or so distinct CDR3 sequences listed, roughly 15% were seen once; the top ten hold around 1%. Deletions cut 6 bases from V and 8 bases from J, with 21 bases between. The germline CDR1 and CDR2 sequences are MNHNS and SASEGT. The CDR3 loop spans 15 amino acids. This chain uses TRBV6-1 with TRBJ2-3; a weak D match, TRBD2 (6 bases). The receptor was derived from a male donor with ankylosing spondylitis or in good health (not recorded which). Material for sequencing was blood, either unsorted or a sorted T cell fraction (not recorded which). CDR3 in DNA: TGTGCCAGCAGCCCCTCTGGAGGGCGCAAGAGTACGCAGTATTTT. It is translated as CASSPSGGRKSTQYF.